Listed below are T cell receptor beta chains from one sample, sequenced in a study of esophageal squamous cell carcinoma under preoperative chemotherapy. Each CDR3 protein gets one entry after TCRdb re-called the PCR reads with MiXCR. The data hold some 16,000 distinct CDR3 sequences, with roughly 60% observed a single time. This sample was gathered from a patient given preoperative chemotherapy. These TCRs come from a human donor with esophageal squamous cell carcinoma. The donor label of this sample is uncertain. CDR3s include the opening cysteine and the closing phenylalanine or tryptophan. D genes are given only for firm matches. Not every row has a clone size; where given, it reads once, few, many or a size class.

CDR3nt: TGTGCCAGCGCGGGCCCGGGGTACCGAGCCCAAGACATTCAGTACTTC
CDR3aa: CASAGPGYRAQDIQYF
j_gene: TRBJ2-4
v_gene: TRBV6-4
abundance: -
d_gene: -

CDR3nt: TGTGCCAGCAGCTTCGAACAGGGGGGAGAGGATTCACCCCTCCACTTT
CDR3aa: CASSFEQGGEDSPLHF
j_gene: TRBJ1-6
v_gene: TRBV7-6
abundance: -
d_gene: TRBD1

CDR3nt: TGTGCCAGCAGTCGGACCGACTATAACTCCTACGAGCAGTACTTC
CDR3aa: CASSRTDYNSYEQYF
j_gene: TRBJ2-7
v_gene: TRBV7-8
abundance: many
d_gene: -

CDR3nt: TGTGCCAGCAGTGACGAGGACACCGGGGAGCTGTTTTTT
CDR3aa: CASSDEDTGELFF
j_gene: TRBJ2-2
v_gene: TRBV6-4
abundance: few
d_gene: -

CDR3nt: TGTGCCAGCAGTTACTCAGGAGGTGAGCAGTACTTC
CDR3aa: CASSYSGGEQYF
j_gene: TRBJ2-4
v_gene: TRBV6-2/TRBV6-3
abundance: few
d_gene: -

CDR3nt: TGTGGCAGCAGTCTGGGTGGGGGGGCCAGAGATACGCAGTATTTC
CDR3aa: CGSSLGGGARDTQYF
j_gene: TRBJ2-3
v_gene: TRBV6-4
abundance: -
d_gene: -

CDR3nt: TGTGCCAGCAGTTGGCCCTTTCGGCCAAAGTTCTTC
CDR3aa: CASSWPFRPKFF
j_gene: TRBJ2-1
v_gene: TRBV27
abundance: few
d_gene: -

CDR3nt: TGTGCCAGCAGGGGAGGTGGAGAGGGTGACACAGATACCCAGTATTTC
CDR3aa: CASRGGGEGDTDTQYF
j_gene: TRBJ2-3
v_gene: TRBV6-1
abundance: -
d_gene: -

CDR3nt: TGTGCCAGCACGGGACTCGGACCGGGACTAGCGGGAGTAAAGATCGGGGAGCTGTTTTTT
CDR3aa: CASTGLGPGLAGVKIGELFF
j_gene: TRBJ2-2
v_gene: TRBV19
abundance: -
d_gene: TRBD2

CDR3nt: TGTGCCAGCAGTTTATTTAGTGGGGGGACTAGCGCTCACAATGAGCAGTACTTC
CDR3aa: CASSLFSGGTSAHNEQYF
j_gene: TRBJ2-4
v_gene: TRBV27
abundance: -
d_gene: TRBD2

CDR3nt: TGTGCCAGCAGCTATTCTAGCGGGGGGAGCTCCTACGAGCAGTACTTC
CDR3aa: CASSYSSGGSSYEQYF
j_gene: TRBJ2-7
v_gene: TRBV7-2
abundance: many
d_gene: TRBD2

CDR3nt: TGTGCCAGCACCAACGATGAACGGACTAGCGGGAGAGGGCTCCTCGAGCAGTACTTC
CDR3aa: CASTNDERTSGRGLLEQYF
j_gene: TRBJ2-7
v_gene: TRBV6-1
abundance: few
d_gene: TRBD2

CDR3nt: TGTGCCAGCGCTAGGGGGTGGGACACAGACACGCAGTACTTC
CDR3aa: CASARGWDTDTQYF
j_gene: TRBJ2-4
v_gene: TRBV6-1
abundance: once
d_gene: -

CDR3nt: TGTGCCAGCAGTGAACGCACTACTAGTTACAATGAGCAGTTCTTC
CDR3aa: CASSERTTSYNEQFF
j_gene: TRBJ2-1
v_gene: TRBV25-1
abundance: once
d_gene: -

CDR3nt: TGTGCCAGCGGCTTGGGGGTGAGAGCCAAAGATACGCAGTATTTC
CDR3aa: CASGLGVRAKDTQYF
j_gene: TRBJ2-3
v_gene: TRBV7-6
abundance: -
d_gene: -

CDR3nt: TGTGCCAGCAGTTACGGCGGACAGGCCTTCAGTACGCAGTACTTT
CDR3aa: CASSYGGQAFSTQYF
j_gene: TRBJ2-3
v_gene: TRBV6-5
abundance: few
d_gene: TRBD1

CDR3nt: TGTGCCAGCAGTCCCACCCCCGTCCGATCCTACAATGAGCAGTTCTTC
CDR3aa: CASSPTPVRSYNEQFF
j_gene: TRBJ2-1
v_gene: TRBV6-1
abundance: few
d_gene: -

CDR3nt: TGTGCCAGCAGTGAAACGACAGGGGGAGGCTACACTGAAGCTTTCTTT
CDR3aa: CASSETTGGGYTEAFF
j_gene: TRBJ1-1
v_gene: TRBV6-1
abundance: medium-sized
d_gene: TRBD1

CDR3nt: TGTGCCAGCAGTTACTCGACAGGGGAGACCCAGTACTTC
CDR3aa: CASSYSTGETQYF
j_gene: TRBJ2-5
v_gene: TRBV6-5
abundance: -
d_gene: TRBD1

CDR3nt: TGTGCCAGCAGCCAGGGACAGAATCAGCCCCAGCATTTT
CDR3aa: CASSQGQNQPQHF
j_gene: TRBJ1-5
v_gene: TRBV7-2
abundance: few
d_gene: TRBD1

CDR3nt: TGCGCCAGCAGCCAAGACTCAACAATCGGAGGGGGCGCGGGGGTAAACACCGGGGAGCTGTTTTTT
CDR3aa: CASSQDSTIGGGAGVNTGELFF
j_gene: TRBJ2-2
v_gene: TRBV4-3
abundance: few
d_gene: -

CDR3nt: TGTGCCAGCAGCTTAGCAGAGGGGGCGTACATTCAGTACTTC
CDR3aa: CASSLAEGAYIQYF
j_gene: TRBJ2-4
v_gene: TRBV7-9
abundance: -
d_gene: TRBD1

CDR3nt: TGTGCCAGCAGTTTGCCACAGGGGGATGGCACCGGGGAGCTGTTTTTT
CDR3aa: CASSLPQGDGTGELFF
j_gene: TRBJ2-2
v_gene: TRBV6-5
abundance: many
d_gene: TRBD1

CDR3nt: TGTGCCAGCAGTGATCCGGGTGTGAGCACAGAGGAGCAGTATTTT
CDR3aa: CASSDPGVSTEEQYF
j_gene: TRBJ2-3
v_gene: TRBV6-4
abundance: -
d_gene: -

CDR3nt: TGTGCCAGCAGCCAAGGCCGCCGGGGGAATGAAGCTTTCTTT
CDR3aa: CASSQGRRGNEAFF
j_gene: TRBJ1-1
v_gene: TRBV11-3
abundance: many
d_gene: -

CDR3nt: TGTGCCCTAGAGGCCGTTACGCAGTATTTT
CDR3aa: CALEAVTQYF
j_gene: TRBJ2-3
v_gene: TRBV6-1
abundance: -
d_gene: -

CDR3nt: TGTGGCGGCGCGGGGGGGTGGGCCAAAGATACGCAGTACTTC
CDR3aa: CGGAGGWAKDTQYF
j_gene: TRBJ2-4
v_gene: TRBV6-8
abundance: -
d_gene: TRBD2

CDR3nt: TGTGCCAGCAGTTCGGGGACGAGAGCCAAAGATACGCAGTACTTC
CDR3aa: CASSSGTRAKDTQYF
j_gene: TRBJ2-4
v_gene: TRBV6-5
abundance: -
d_gene: -

CDR3nt: TGTGCCAGCAGCTTATGGGATGGACCCAATTCACCCCTCCACTTT
CDR3aa: CASSLWDGPNSPLHF
j_gene: TRBJ1-6
v_gene: TRBV7-6
abundance: -
d_gene: -

CDR3nt: TGTGCCAGCAGAGCCCCGGGGGGGACTGGCACAAACACGCAGTATTTT
CDR3aa: CASRAPGGTGTNTQYF
j_gene: TRBJ2-3
v_gene: TRBV6-1
abundance: -
d_gene: TRBD2

CDR3nt: TGTGCCAGCCTCTCAACCGGGACACCCGAGCAGTACTTC
CDR3aa: CASLSTGTPEQYF
j_gene: TRBJ2-7
v_gene: TRBV6-1
abundance: many
d_gene: -

CDR3nt: TGCGCCAGCAGTGAGTCTCTAGGAGCCACAGATATGCAGTATTTC
CDR3aa: CASSESLGATDMQYF
j_gene: TRBJ2-3
v_gene: TRBV10-1
abundance: -
d_gene: -

CDR3nt: TGTGCCAGCAGCTTAATGCCGGGACAGGGGTACAATGAGCAGTTCTTC
CDR3aa: CASSLMPGQGYNEQFF
j_gene: TRBJ2-1
v_gene: TRBV7-6
abundance: medium-sized
d_gene: TRBD1

CDR3nt: TGTGTCAGCAGCGAAGGGGGACTGGGAGCCACAGATACGCAGTATTTC
CDR3aa: CVSSEGGLGATDTQYF
j_gene: TRBJ2-3
v_gene: TRBV6-1
abundance: -
d_gene: -

CDR3nt: TGTGCCAGCAGCTCAGGAGCCTGGAGGGACAGCTACGAGCAGTACTTC
CDR3aa: CASSSGAWRDSYEQYF
j_gene: TRBJ2-7
v_gene: TRBV11-2
abundance: few
d_gene: -

CDR3nt: TGTGCCAGCAGGGTAGGGGGGGGAGGTGGCGCAGATACGCAGTATTTT
CDR3aa: CASRVGGGGGADTQYF
j_gene: TRBJ2-3
v_gene: TRBV11-2
abundance: -
d_gene: -

CDR3nt: TGCGCCAGCGGCAGGGCCACCGGTACGCAGTATTTT
CDR3aa: CASGRATGTQYF
j_gene: TRBJ2-3
v_gene: TRBV10-1
abundance: few
d_gene: -

CDR3nt: TGTGCCAGCAGCTCGGGTGTGAACACAGGGGCGCAGTATTTT
CDR3aa: CASSSGVNTGAQYF
j_gene: TRBJ2-3
v_gene: TRBV6-1
abundance: -
d_gene: TRBD1

CDR3nt: TGTGCCAGGGGTCCTGGGCTAGCGGGAGTTGAGACGCAGTACTTT
CDR3aa: CARGPGLAGVETQYF
j_gene: TRBJ2-3
v_gene: TRBV6-1
abundance: -
d_gene: TRBD2

CDR3nt: TGTGCCATCAGTGAGTCGGCAGATGGCTACACCTTC
CDR3aa: CAISESADGYTF
j_gene: TRBJ1-2
v_gene: TRBV10-3
abundance: -
d_gene: -

CDR3nt: TGTGGCAGGGGGCTTGGGGGCGGTGACCCAGAGACCCAGTATTTC
CDR3aa: CGRGLGGGDPETQYF
j_gene: TRBJ2-3
v_gene: TRBV6-1
abundance: once
d_gene: TRBD1

CDR3nt: TGCGCCACGGGGGCGGGAGCCAAAAATACGCAGTATTTC
CDR3aa: CATGAGAKNTQYF
j_gene: TRBJ2-3
v_gene: TRBV10-3
abundance: -
d_gene: -

CDR3nt: TGTGCCAGCAGCAGACAGGGGAACGAGCAGTACTTC
CDR3aa: CASSRQGNEQYF
j_gene: TRBJ2-7
v_gene: TRBV6-1
abundance: -
d_gene: TRBD1

CDR3nt: TGTGCGGGCGTCGGCGGACAGCACGAGGAGACCCAGTACTTC
CDR3aa: CAGVGGQHEETQYF
j_gene: TRBJ2-5
v_gene: TRBV10-3
abundance: -
d_gene: -

CDR3nt: TGTGCCAGCAGCTTAGTTCAGCGGGAGGTTGAGCAGTTCTTC
CDR3aa: CASSLVQREVEQFF
j_gene: TRBJ2-1
v_gene: TRBV7-8
abundance: medium-sized
d_gene: TRBD2

CDR3nt: TGTCCCGGCTCGGGGCGGGGGGCCAAAAATACTCAGTATTTC
CDR3aa: CPGSGRGAKNTQYF
j_gene: TRBJ2-4
v_gene: TRBV6-1
abundance: -
d_gene: TRBD2

CDR3nt: TGTGCCAGCTTGGGACAGATGAACACTGAAGCTTTCTTT
CDR3aa: CASLGQMNTEAFF
j_gene: TRBJ1-1
v_gene: TRBV12-3/TRBV12-4
abundance: -
d_gene: TRBD1

CDR3nt: TGCGCCAGCAGGCTACCGGGAGGGGTATTC
CDR3aa: CASRLPGGVF
j_gene: TRBJ2-5
v_gene: TRBV10-1
abundance: many
d_gene: TRBD2

CDR3nt: TGTGCCAGCAGCCAAAGGGAGGGGTGGAGAGGAAATCAGCCCCAGCATTTT
CDR3aa: CASSQREGWRGNQPQHF
j_gene: TRBJ1-5
v_gene: TRBV6-1
abundance: many
d_gene: -

CDR3nt: TGTGCCAGCAGTCCCTTTACAAGCCCTCTCGGGACGCAGTATTTT
CDR3aa: CASSPFTSPLGTQYF
j_gene: TRBJ2-3
v_gene: TRBV6-2/TRBV6-3
abundance: -
d_gene: -

CDR3nt: TGTGCCAGCAGCTTTGGGGGACAGGAGGAGGCCCAGTACTTC
CDR3aa: CASSFGGQEEAQYF
j_gene: TRBJ2-5
v_gene: TRBV11-3
abundance: -
d_gene: TRBD1

CDR3nt: TGTGCCAGCAGCTTAGGTCGGACAGGGACCTCCTACGAGCAGTACTTC
CDR3aa: CASSLGRTGTSYEQYF
j_gene: TRBJ2-7
v_gene: TRBV7-2
abundance: many
d_gene: TRBD1

CDR3nt: TGTGCCAGCAGTGAAGTGACAGATGAGCAGTTCTTC
CDR3aa: CASSEVTDEQFF
j_gene: TRBJ2-1
v_gene: TRBV6-1
abundance: -
d_gene: -

CDR3nt: TGTGCGGGCAGTGGGGGCGGGGGGAGAGAGACGCAGTACTTC
CDR3aa: CAGSGGGGRETQYF
j_gene: TRBJ2-7
v_gene: TRBV6-4
abundance: -
d_gene: TRBD2

CDR3nt: TGTGCCAGTCGAAAAGGGGCGGGGGGGGAGGAGACGCAGTATTTT
CDR3aa: CASRKGAGGEETQYF
j_gene: TRBJ2-3
v_gene: TRBV6-1
abundance: once
d_gene: TRBD2

CDR3nt: TGTGCCAGCACCGAGGACAGCTATGGCTACACCTTC
CDR3aa: CASTEDSYGYTF
j_gene: TRBJ1-2
v_gene: TRBV6-2/TRBV6-3
abundance: -
d_gene: -